These 28 T cell receptor beta chains share one sample of origin, sequenced in a study of Ad26.COV2.S vaccination and SARS-CoV-2 variants. Generated by immunoSEQ multiplex PCR, the TCRdb table keeps only in-frame clones and is missing some. This table holds 400,000 to 500,000 clones, approximately 88% found once. The treatment denotes: about 20 received Ad26.COV2.S at low or high dose, single or two shots; five or six received placebo; per-sample allocation not given. The samples date from day 63 after the first vaccine or placebo injection. The material sequenced was peripheral blood, taken in a trial of Ad26.COV2.S vaccine versus placebo. These receptors were taken from a person between 18 and 65 years old who received the Ad26.COV2.S COVID-19 vaccine or a placebo.

Points on this clone: The same CDR3 also results from other DNA sequences found in this sample. The V call is TRBV24-1, the J call TRBJ2-7; D uncertain. Trimming cost V 4 bases and J 1 base, with 7 bases left between them. From germline, CDR1 is KGHDR and CDR2 SFDVKD. There are 13 residues in the CDR3. CDR3 in DNA: TGTGCCACCAGTGACGGCGGTTCCTACGAGCAGTACTTC. It is translated as CATSDGGSYEQYF.

The V and J genes are TRBV7-8 and TRBJ1-4, with D uncertain. V shed 4 bases and J shed 0 bases, with 9 bases lying between them. CDR3 length: 15 residues. The germline gives CDR1 SGHVS, CDR2 FQNEAQ. CDR3 nucleotides: TGTGCCAGCAGCTCCCGGACGGCAACTAATGAAAAACTGTTTTTT. This codes for CASSSRTATNEKLFF.

In this sample, this clone turned up a few times. The rearrangement joins TRBV25-1 to TRBJ2-2; 8 bases match TRBD1. Looked up from germline, CDR1 is MGHDK and CDR2 is SYGVNS. The CDR3 spans 15 residues. Trimming at V came to 3 bases and at J to 9 bases, leaving 9 bases not matched to a gene. CDR3 DNA: TGTGCCAGCAGTGACCGAGGACAGGGAGCTAGGGAGCTGTTTTTT. It is translated as CASSDRGQGARELFF. Full variable domain (missing parts from reference TRBV25-1 and TRBJ2-2): EADIYQTPRYLVIGTGKKITLECSQTMGHDKMYWYQQDPGMELHLIHYSYGVNSTEKGDLSSESTVSRIRTEHFPLTLESARPSHTSQYLCASSDRGQGARELFFGEGSRLTVL.

As DNA, the CDR3 is TGCGCCAGCAGCCCGCAGACAGGGAGAGCTGAAGCTTTCTTT. Residues: CASSPQTGRAEAFF. This chain joins TRBV5-1 and TRBJ1-1, with 7 bases identical to TRBD1. CDR3 length: 14 amino acids. Germline CDR1 is SGHRS and CDR2 is YFSETQ. The trim removed 4 bases at V and 6 bases at J, leaving 9 bases unmatched.

The chain is built from TRBV9 and TRBJ1-2; D unclear. This CDR3 spans 13 amino acids. Trimming took 4 bases from V and 3 from J, leaving 10 bases between them. CDR1 is SGDLS, CDR2 YYNGEE, per germline. The CDR3: CASSPREHYGYTF. The CDR3 DNA reads as TGTGCCAGCAGCCCCCGAGAGCACTATGGCTACACCTTC.

V is TRBV7-8 and J is TRBJ1-2; D remains ambiguous. The CDR3 is 13 amino acids. The germline gives CDR1 SGHVS, CDR2 FQNEAQ. Trimming cost V 5 bases and J 4 bases, with 11 bases left between them. CDR3: CASSPIGLYGYTF. For the CDR3, the DNA is TGTGCCAGCAGCCCTATTGGCCTCTATGGCTACACCTTC.

This clone has only one observation. The chain is built from TRBV14 and TRBJ2-1; 9 positions agree with TRBD2. The CDR3 is 18 residues long. The V gene end was trimmed by 4 bases and the J gene end by 5 bases; junction bases not matched to a gene: 15. CDR1 and CDR2 (germline): SGHDN, FVKESK. The CDR3 loop is CASSPFGPARGGNNEQFF. The CDR3, as DNA: TGTGCCAGCAGCCCTTTCGGTCCAGCGCGGGGGGGCAACAATGAGCAGTTCTTC.

V and J are TRBV19 and TRBJ1-2; D unresolved. The length of the CDR3 is 10 residues. The V end was cut by 8 bases, the J end by 4 bases, with 5 bases between. Germline loops: CDR1 LNHDA, CDR2 SQIVND (reference sequence). The CDR3 protein is CASGTYGYTF. CDR3 DNA sequence: TGTGCCAGTGGAACCTATGGCTACACCTTC.

The genes are TRBV6-6 and TRBJ1-3; D unclear. The CDR3 extends over 15 amino acids. CDR1 is MNHNY and CDR2 is SVGAGI in the germline V gene (reference sequence). Trimming took off 2 bases at V and 0 bases at J, with 8 bases between the two ends. The CDR3 loop reads CASSYEYSSGNTIYF. The CDR3 nucleotides read TGTGCCAGCAGTTACGAGTACTCCTCTGGAAACACCATATATTTT.

The CDR3 loop is CASSPQGTPTDTQYF. The CDR3 DNA sequence: TGCGCCAGCAGCCCTCAGGGGACCCCCACAGATACGCAGTATTTT. V usage is TRBV4-3 and J usage is TRBJ2-3; a possible D gene is TRBD1 (6 bases). Trimming removed 4 bases at V and 2 bases at J, with 13 bases between. Germline CDR1 LGHNA, CDR2 YSLEER. CDR3 length equals 15 residues.

V is TRBV27 and J is TRBJ2-4, with 10 bases aligning to TRBD1. Looked up from germline, CDR1 is MNHEY and CDR2 is SMNVEV (reference sequence). The J segment lost 1 base and the V segment lost 4 bases, leaving 16 bases of the junction unmatched. The CDR3 is 20 residues long. The chain's CDR3 is CASSSSDRGPFSFAKNIQYF. Here the CDR3 DNA reads TGTGCCAGCAGTTCGTCCGACAGGGGGCCTTTCTCCTTCGCCAAAAACATTCAGTACTTC.

This sequence joins TRBV7-2 and TRBJ1-2, with 7 bases fitting TRBD1. Germline V CDR1 and CDR2: SGHTA, FQGNSA. Trimming at V came to 4 bases and at J to 7 bases, leaving 21 bases not matched to a gene. There are 18 residues in the CDR3. CDR3 sequence reads: CASSSAIYNTGVGGGYTF. CDR3 in DNA: TGTGCCAGCAGCTCCGCAATCTATAATACAGGGGTCGGAGGTGGCTACACCTTC.

This chain links TRBV7-8 with TRBJ2-3; 9 bases map to TRBD2. J was trimmed by 0 bases and V by 1 base; bases with no gene match: 5. The germline gives CDR1 SGHVS, CDR2 FQNEAQ. CDR3 length: 17 amino acids. CDR3 residues: CASSLVPSGVSTDTQYF. DNA of the CDR3: TGTGCCAGCAGCTTAGTCCCTAGCGGGGTTAGCACAGATACGCAGTATTTT.

The chain has TRBV18 and TRBJ2-7, with D perhaps TRBD1 (5 bases). This CDR3 spans 15 amino acids. Per germline, CDR1 KGHSH and CDR2 LQKENI. The V gene lost 1 base and the J gene lost 5 bases, with 15 bases spanning the gap. DNA of the CDR3: TGTGCCAGCTCACCACGGCCAGGGTCAACGGACGAGCAGTACTTC. Protein product: CASSPRPGSTDEQYF.

This clone was detected only a few times. The rearrangement links TRBV6-6 to TRBJ1-6; 7 nucleotides align to TRBD1. J was trimmed by 7 bases and V by 3 bases; bases with no gene match: 6. This CDR3 is built from 15 residues. In germline, CDR1 is MNHNY, CDR2 SVGAGI (reference sequence). The DNA of the CDR3 is TGTGCCAGCAGTTATACGGGACAGCTAAATTCACCCCTCCACTTT. Its translation: CASSYTGQLNSPLHF.

The chain links TRBV29-1 to TRBJ1-4; the match to TRBD1 covers 8 bases. This CDR3 is built from 14 residues. Looked up from germline, CDR1 is SQVTM and CDR2 is ANQGSEA. V lost 4 bases, J lost 7 bases, and 8 bases stayed unmatched. The CDR3 DNA reads TGCAGCGTTGGCACAGGGGGGGACGGTGAAAAACTGTTTTTT. Its protein is CSVGTGGDGEKLFF.

The V gene is TRBV11-3, the J gene TRBJ2-7; D remains ambiguous. CDR1 and CDR2 from the germline V gene are SGHNT and YENEEA. The CDR3 spans 14 residues. Trimming removed 5 bases at V and 3 bases at J, with 14 bases between. CDR3 sequence reads: CASSPEVGSYEQYF. Here the CDR3 DNA reads TGTGCCAGCAGCCCTGAGGTGGGTAGCTACGAGCAGTACTTC. Full variable domain (rest looked up from reference TRBV11-3 and TRBJ2-7): EAGVVQSPRYKIIEKKQPVAFWCNPISGHNTLYWYLQNLGQGPELLIRYENEEAVDDSQLPKDRFSAERLKGVDSTLKIQPAELGDSAVYLCASSPEVGSYEQYFGPGTRLTVT.

This clone has more than one count but fewer than ten. V is TRBV5-1 and J is TRBJ2-3; TRBD2 might be the D (5 bases). V lost 3 bases, J lost 5 bases, and 16 bases lay in between. Germline assignment: CDR1 SGHRS and CDR2 YFSETQ. The CDR3 runs to 15 residues. The CDR3 region has the DNA TGCGCCAGCAGCTCTGGAGGCGGGTCTGGAGATACGCAGTATTTT. Its protein is CASSSGGGSGDTQYF.

The chain carries TRBV6-5 and TRBJ2-7, with D perhaps matching TRBD1 (6 bases). CDR1 is MNHEY, CDR2 SVGAGI, per germline. V was shortened by 7 bases and J by 4 bases, with 14 bases between the two germline ends. There are 13 residues in the CDR3. The CDR3 DNA follows: TGTGCCAGCAATCCAATAGGGGGTTACGAGCAGTACTTC. Amino acids: CASNPIGGYEQYF.

This sequence joins TRBV9 and TRBJ2-2; D unclear. V was clipped by 0 bases and J by 6 bases, with 6 bases between them. Looked up from germline, CDR1 is SGDLS and CDR2 is YYNGEE. The CDR3 covers 13 residues. The CDR3: CASSVASPGELFF. The DNA of the CDR3 is TGTGCCAGCAGCGTAGCTAGTCCCGGGGAGCTGTTTTTT.

The chain uses TRBV2 and TRBJ2-7; 7 positions agree with TRBD1. Per the germline V gene, CDR1 is SNHLY and CDR2 is FYNNEI. The CDR3 is 14 residues long. Trimming took 6 bases from V and 3 from J; bases not matched to a gene: 8. The CDR3: CASSLTGLLYEQYF. The CDR3 coding sequence is TGTGCCAGCAGCCTGACAGGGCTTCTCTACGAGCAGTACTTC.

This chain connects TRBV6-2 or TRBV6-3 to TRBJ2-1, with a possible D match to TRBD1 (6 bases). CDR3 length: 18 amino acids. Germline loops: CDR1 MNHEY, CDR2 SVGEGT. V lost 2 bases and J lost 0, with 17 bases in between. CDR3 nucleotides: TGTGCCAGCAGTTACCCAACAGGGATCCCAAGCTCCTACAATGAGCAGTTCTTC. It encodes CASSYPTGIPSSYNEQFF.

About this clone itself: This specimen includes other DNA sequences encoding the same CDR3. V gene TRBV7-6 combines with J gene TRBJ1-6; D is unresolved. There are 13 residues in the CDR3. Trimming took 1 base from V and 7 from J, leaving 5 bases between them. Germline V gives CDR1 SGHVS, CDR2 FNYEAQ. CDR3 residues: CASSLGGNSPLHF. As DNA, the CDR3 is TGTGCCAGCAGCTTAGGCGGGAATTCACCCCTCCACTTT. The full variable domain, in which reference TRBV7-6 and TRBJ1-6 provide the parts outside the CDR3, is GAGVSQSPRYKVTKRGQDVALRCDPISGHVSLYWYRQALGQGPEFLTYFNYEAQQDKSGLPNDRFSAERPEGSISTLTIQRTEQRDSAMYRCASSLGGNSPLHFGNGTRLTVT.

V and J are TRBV5-5 and TRBJ2-7; 8 nucleotides agree with TRBD2. The germline CDR1 and CDR2 sequences are SGHKS and YYEKEE (reference sequence). CDR3 length equals 15 residues. J was trimmed by 4 bases and V by 0 bases; bases with no gene match: 6. CDR3: CASSLEAGGFYEQYF. CDR3 sequence (DNA): TGTGCCAGCAGCTTGGAGGCGGGGGGTTTTTACGAGCAGTACTTC.

V usage is TRBV24-1 and J usage is TRBJ1-1; the match to TRBD1 covers 10 bases. The germline gives CDR1 KGHDR, CDR2 SFDVKD. The CDR3 extends over 15 amino acids. With 7 bases clipped from V and 5 bases from J, the junction kept 9 bases outside the gene matches. The CDR3 region is CATSHRDRGKTEAFF. CDR3 nucleotide sequence: TGTGCCACCAGCCACCGGGACAGGGGAAAAACTGAAGCTTTCTTT.

As DNA, the CDR3 is TGTGCCAGCAGGGGGACAGGCACAGATACGCAGTATTTT. Encoded protein: CASRGTGTDTQYF. The rearrangement joins TRBV13 to TRBJ2-3, with 7 bases fitting TRBD1. This CDR3 spans 13 amino acids. Germline V gene lookup returns CDR1 PRHDT and CDR2 FYEKMQ (reference sequence). With V trimmed by 6 bases and J by 1 base, 1 base remained unmatched.

The rearrangement joins TRBV6-5 to TRBJ2-5, with 7 bases aligning to TRBD1. The CDR3 is made up of 12 amino acids. V shed 6 bases and J 5 bases; nucleotides not matched to a gene: 3. Germline V CDR1 and CDR2: MNHEY, SVGAGI. CDR3 loop: CASSQQGETQYF. CDR3 DNA: TGTGCCAGCAGCCAACAGGGGGAGACCCAGTACTTC.

This chain links TRBV15 with TRBJ2-2, with D uncertain. This CDR3 region has 14 residues. The V end lost 0 bases, the J end lost 1 base, and 3 bases lay between the germline ends. The germline gives CDR1 LNHNV, CDR2 YYDKDF (reference sequence). This chain's CDR3 is CATSRDGNTGELFF. CDR3 in DNA: TGTGCCACCAGCAGAGATGGGAACACCGGGGAGCTGTTTTTT. Full variable domain (missing parts from reference TRBV15 and TRBJ2-2): DAMVIQNPRYQVTQFGKPVTLSCSQTLNHNVMYWYQQKSSQAPKLLFHYYDKDFNNEADTPDNFQSRRPNTSFCFLDIRSPGLGDTAMYLCATSRDGNTGELFFGEGSRLTVL.